This TCR beta chain was identified in a study of blood T cell repertoires in COVID-19. Study details: PBMCs, B-cell-depleted T cells, or T cells provided the cDNA or gDNA that made up the material.

Clones were sequenced by immunoSEQ multiplex PCR, and TCRdb holds only the in-frame ones, with some missing. Seen here are approximately 300,000 clones, roughly 90% observed once, and the top ten hold less than 20%. Recruitment covered 20 to 25 US areas and drew participants whose ages spanned roughly 18 to 100 years. The receptor comes from a woman aged 25-40 years who had recovered from COVID-19. What was sequenced was PBMCs or T cells enriched from blood (not recorded which).

The DNA of the CDR3 is TGTGCCACCAGTGATCCGGGACAGTCTTCTGAAGCTTTCTTT. Protein product: CATSDPGQSSEAFF. The chain links TRBV24-1 to TRBJ1-1, with TRBD1 identical over 7 bases. V gave up 3 bases and J gave up 6 bases; unmatched junction bases: 6. CDR3 length equals 14 residues. CDR1 is KGHDR, CDR2 SFDVKD, per germline.